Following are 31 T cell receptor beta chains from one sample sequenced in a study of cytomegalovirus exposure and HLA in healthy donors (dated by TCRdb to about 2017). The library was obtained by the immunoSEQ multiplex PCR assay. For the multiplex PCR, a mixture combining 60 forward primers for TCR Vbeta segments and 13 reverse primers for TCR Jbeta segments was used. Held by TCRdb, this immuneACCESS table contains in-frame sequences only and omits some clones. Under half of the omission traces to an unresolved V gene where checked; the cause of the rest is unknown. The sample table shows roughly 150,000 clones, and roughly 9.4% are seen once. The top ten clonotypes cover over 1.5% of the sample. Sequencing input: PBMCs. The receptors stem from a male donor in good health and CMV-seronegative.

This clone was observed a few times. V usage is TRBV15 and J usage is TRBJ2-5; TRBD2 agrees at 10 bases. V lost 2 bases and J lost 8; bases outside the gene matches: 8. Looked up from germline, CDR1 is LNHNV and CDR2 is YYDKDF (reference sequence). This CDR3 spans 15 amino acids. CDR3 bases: TGTGCCACCAGCAGACCTGGACTAGCGGAGAAAACCCAGTACTTC. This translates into CATSRPGLAEKTQYF.

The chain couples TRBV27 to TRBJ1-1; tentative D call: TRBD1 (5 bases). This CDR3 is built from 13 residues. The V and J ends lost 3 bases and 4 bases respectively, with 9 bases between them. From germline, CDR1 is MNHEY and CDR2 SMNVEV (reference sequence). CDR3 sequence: CASSLAGITEAFF. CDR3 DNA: TGTGCCAGCAGTTTGGCAGGGATCACTGAAGCTTTCTTT.

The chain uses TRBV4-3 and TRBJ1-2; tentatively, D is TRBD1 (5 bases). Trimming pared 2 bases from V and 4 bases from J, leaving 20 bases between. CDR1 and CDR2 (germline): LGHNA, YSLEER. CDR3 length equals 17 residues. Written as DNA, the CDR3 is TGCGCCAGCAGCCAACAAGTTTCCAGGGATCGGAGCTATGGCTACACCTTC. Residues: CASSQQVSRDRSYGYTF.

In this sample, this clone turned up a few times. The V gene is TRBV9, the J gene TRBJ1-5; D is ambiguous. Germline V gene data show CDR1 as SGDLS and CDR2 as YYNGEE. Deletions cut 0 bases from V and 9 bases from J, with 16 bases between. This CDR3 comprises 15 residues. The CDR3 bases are TGTGCCAGCAGCGTAGAGGCAGCCCTTGGAGGGCCCCAGCATTTT. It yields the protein CASSVEAALGGPQHF. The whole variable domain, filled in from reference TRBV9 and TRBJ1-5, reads DSGVTQTPKHLITATGQRVTLRCSPRSGDLSVYWYQQSLDQGLQFLIQYYNGEERAKGNILERFSAQQFPDLHSELNLSSLELGDSALYFCASSVEAALGGPQHFGDGTRLSIL.

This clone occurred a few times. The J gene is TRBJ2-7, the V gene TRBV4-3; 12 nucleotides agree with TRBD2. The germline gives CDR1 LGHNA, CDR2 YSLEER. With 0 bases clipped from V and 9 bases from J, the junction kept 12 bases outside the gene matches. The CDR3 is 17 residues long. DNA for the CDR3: TGCGCCAGCAGCCAAGATTTGGAGCTAGCGGGGGGGCGAGGGCAGTACTTC. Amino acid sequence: CASSQDLELAGGRGQYF.

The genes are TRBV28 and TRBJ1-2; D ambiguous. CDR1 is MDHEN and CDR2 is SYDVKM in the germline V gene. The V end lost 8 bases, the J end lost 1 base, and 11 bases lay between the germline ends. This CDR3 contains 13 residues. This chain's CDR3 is CASRVLNNYGYTF. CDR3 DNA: TGTGCCAGCCGGGTGCTTAATAACTATGGCTACACCTTC.

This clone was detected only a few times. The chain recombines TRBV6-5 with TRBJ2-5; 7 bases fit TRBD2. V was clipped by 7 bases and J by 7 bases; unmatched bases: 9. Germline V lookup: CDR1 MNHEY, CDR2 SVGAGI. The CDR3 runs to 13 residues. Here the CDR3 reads CASIKREVGTQYF. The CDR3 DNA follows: TGTGCCAGCATCAAACGGGAGGTGGGGACCCAGTACTTC.

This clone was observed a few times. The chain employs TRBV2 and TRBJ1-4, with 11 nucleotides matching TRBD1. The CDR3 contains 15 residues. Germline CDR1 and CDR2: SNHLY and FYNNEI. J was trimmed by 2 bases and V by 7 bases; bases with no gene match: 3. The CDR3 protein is CASTGQGATNEKLFF. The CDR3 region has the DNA TGTGCCAGCACCGGACAGGGGGCGACTAATGAAAAACTGTTTTTT.

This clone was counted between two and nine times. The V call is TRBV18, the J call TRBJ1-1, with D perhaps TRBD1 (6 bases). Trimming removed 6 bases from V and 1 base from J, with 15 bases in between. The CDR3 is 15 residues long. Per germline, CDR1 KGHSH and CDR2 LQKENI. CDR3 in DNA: TGTGCCAGCTCTAGAGGGGGTGGAGGGAACACTGAAGCTTTCTTT. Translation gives CASSRGGGGNTEAFF.

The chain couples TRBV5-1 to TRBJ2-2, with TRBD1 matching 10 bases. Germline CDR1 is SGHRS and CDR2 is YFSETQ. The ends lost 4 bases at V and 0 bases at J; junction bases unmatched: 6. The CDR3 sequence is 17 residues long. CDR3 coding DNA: TGCGCCAGCAGCCGAGGGACAGGGGCCGCGAACACCGGGGAGCTGTTTTTT. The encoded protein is CASSRGTGAANTGELFF.

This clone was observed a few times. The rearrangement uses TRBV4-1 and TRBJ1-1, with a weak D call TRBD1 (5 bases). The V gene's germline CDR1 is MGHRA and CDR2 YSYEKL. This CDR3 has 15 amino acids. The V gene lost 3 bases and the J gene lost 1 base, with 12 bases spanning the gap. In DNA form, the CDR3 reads TGCGCCAGCAGCCACCCGGCGGGGGGGAACACTGAAGCTTTCTTT. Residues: CASSHPAGGNTEAFF.

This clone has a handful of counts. The CDR3 loop reads CASGGGTSGVRDQETQYF. CDR3 nucleotide sequence: TGTGCCAGTGGGGGAGGGACTAGCGGGGTTAGGGATCAAGAGACCCAGTACTTC. This rearrangement joins TRBV19 to TRBJ2-5; 13 nucleotides match TRBD2. The CDR3 runs to 18 residues. Germline loops: CDR1 LNHDA, CDR2 SQIVND (reference sequence). Trimming at V came to 8 bases and at J to 2 bases, leaving 14 bases not matched to a gene.

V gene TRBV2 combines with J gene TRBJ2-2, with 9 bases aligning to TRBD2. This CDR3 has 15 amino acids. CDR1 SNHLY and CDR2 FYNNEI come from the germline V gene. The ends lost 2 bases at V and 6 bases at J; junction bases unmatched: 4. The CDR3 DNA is TGTGCCAGCAGTGAAAGGCGGGGGGGCGCCGGGGAGCTGTTTTTT. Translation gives CASSERRGGAGELFF.

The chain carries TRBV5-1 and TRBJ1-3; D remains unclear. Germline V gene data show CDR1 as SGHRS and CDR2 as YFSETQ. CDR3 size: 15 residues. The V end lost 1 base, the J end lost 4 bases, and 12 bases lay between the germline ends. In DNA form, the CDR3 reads TGCGCCAGCAGCTTGATGCCGGGGTCAGGAAACACCATATATTTT. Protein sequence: CASSLMPGSGNTIYF.

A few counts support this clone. The CDR3 loop is CASSLTRAVNTEAFF. The CDR3 nucleotides are TGTGCCAGCAGCTTAACCAGGGCGGTGAACACTGAAGCTTTCTTT. The chain joins TRBV7-8 to TRBJ1-1; perhaps TRBD1 as D (5 bases). Per the germline V gene, CDR1 is SGHVS and CDR2 is FQNEAQ. V was clipped by 2 bases and J by 0 bases, with 10 bases between them. The CDR3 spans 15 residues. Full variable domain (outside the CDR3, taken from reference TRBV7-8 and TRBJ1-1): GAGVSQSPRYKVAKRGQDVALRCDPISGHVSLFWYQQALGQGPEFLTYFQNEAQLDKSGLPSDRFFAERPEGSVSTLKIQRTQQEDSAVYLCASSLTRAVNTEAFFGQGTRLTVV.

CDR3 sequence: CASREDRKRTRQPQHF. As DNA, the CDR3 is TGTGCCAGCAGGGAGGACAGGAAACGTACCAGACAGCCCCAGCATTTT. This chain uses TRBV28 with TRBJ1-5; 7 nucleotides match TRBD1. The CDR3 has 16 residues. The germline V gene has CDR1 MDHEN and CDR2 SYDVKM. The ends lost 6 bases at V and 7 bases at J; junction bases unmatched: 15.

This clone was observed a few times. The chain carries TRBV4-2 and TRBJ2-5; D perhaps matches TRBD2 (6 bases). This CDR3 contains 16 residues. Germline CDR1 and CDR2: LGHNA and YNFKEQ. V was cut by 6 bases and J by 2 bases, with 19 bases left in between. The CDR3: CASRAGLYPDQETQYF. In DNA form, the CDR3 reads TGTGCCAGCAGAGCGGGCCTCTACCCGGATCAAGAGACCCAGTACTTC.

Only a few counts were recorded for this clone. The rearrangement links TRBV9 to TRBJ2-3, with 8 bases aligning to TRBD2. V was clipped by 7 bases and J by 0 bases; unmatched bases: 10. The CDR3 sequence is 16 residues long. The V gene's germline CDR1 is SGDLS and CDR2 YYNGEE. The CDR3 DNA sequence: TGTGCCAGCGCAGTAAGTAGCGGGGCCAGCACAGATACGCAGTATTTT. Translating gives CASAVSSGASTDTQYF.

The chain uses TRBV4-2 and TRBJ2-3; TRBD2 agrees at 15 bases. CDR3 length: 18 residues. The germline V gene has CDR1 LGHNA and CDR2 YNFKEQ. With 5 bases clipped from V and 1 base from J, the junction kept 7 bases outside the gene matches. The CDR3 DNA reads TGTGCCAGCAGCAACGGACTAGCGGGGGGGCCCCGCACAGATACGCAGTATTTT. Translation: CASSNGLAGGPRTDTQYF.

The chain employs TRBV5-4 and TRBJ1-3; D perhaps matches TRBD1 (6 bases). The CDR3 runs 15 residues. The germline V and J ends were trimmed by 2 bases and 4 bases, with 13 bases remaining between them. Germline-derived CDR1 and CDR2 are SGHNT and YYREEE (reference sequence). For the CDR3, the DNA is TGTGCCAGCAGCTTCCTGGAACAGGGAGGAAACACCATATATTTT. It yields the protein CASSFLEQGGNTIYF.

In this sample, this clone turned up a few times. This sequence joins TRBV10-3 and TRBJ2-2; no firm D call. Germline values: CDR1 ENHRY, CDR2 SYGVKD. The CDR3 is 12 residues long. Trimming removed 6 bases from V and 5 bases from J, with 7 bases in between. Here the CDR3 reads CAIRAVTGELFF. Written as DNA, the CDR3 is TGTGCCATCAGGGCCGTAACCGGGGAGCTGTTTTTT.

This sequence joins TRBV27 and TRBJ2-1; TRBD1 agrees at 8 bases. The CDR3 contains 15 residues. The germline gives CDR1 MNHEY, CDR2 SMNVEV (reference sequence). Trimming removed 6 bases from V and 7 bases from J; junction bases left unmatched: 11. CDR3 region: CASRQGGTGLNEQFF. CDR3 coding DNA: TGTGCCAGCAGGCAGGGTGGGACAGGTTTAAATGAGCAGTTCTTC.

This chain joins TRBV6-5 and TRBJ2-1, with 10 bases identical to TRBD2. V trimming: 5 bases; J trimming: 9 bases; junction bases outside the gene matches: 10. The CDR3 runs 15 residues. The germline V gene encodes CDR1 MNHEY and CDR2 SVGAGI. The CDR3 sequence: CASSALAGVFSEQFF. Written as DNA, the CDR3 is TGTGCCAGCAGTGCCCTAGCGGGAGTTTTTAGTGAGCAGTTCTTC.

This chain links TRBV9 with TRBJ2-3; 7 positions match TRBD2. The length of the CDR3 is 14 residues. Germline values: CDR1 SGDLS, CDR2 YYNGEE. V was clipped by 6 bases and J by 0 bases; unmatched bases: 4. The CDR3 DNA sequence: TGTGCCAGCAAGCGGGGAACAAGCACAGATACGCAGTATTTT. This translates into CASKRGTSTDTQYF.

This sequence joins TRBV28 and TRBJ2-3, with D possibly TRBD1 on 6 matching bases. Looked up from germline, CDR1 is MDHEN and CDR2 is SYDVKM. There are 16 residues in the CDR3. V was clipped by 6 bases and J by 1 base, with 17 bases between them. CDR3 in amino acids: CASSPFDRPGTDTQYF. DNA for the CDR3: TGTGCCAGCAGCCCATTCGACAGGCCAGGCACAGATACGCAGTATTTT.

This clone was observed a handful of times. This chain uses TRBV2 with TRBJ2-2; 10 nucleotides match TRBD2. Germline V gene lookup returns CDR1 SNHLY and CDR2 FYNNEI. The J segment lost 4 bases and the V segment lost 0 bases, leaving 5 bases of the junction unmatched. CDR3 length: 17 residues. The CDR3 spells CASSEARSGGGTGELFF. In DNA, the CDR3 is TGTGCCAGCAGTGAAGCACGGAGCGGGGGGGGCACCGGGGAGCTGTTTTTT. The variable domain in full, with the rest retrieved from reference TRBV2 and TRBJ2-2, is EPEVTQTPSHQVTQMGQEVILRCVPISNHLYFYWYRQILGQKVEFLVSFYNNEISEKSEIFDDQFSVERPDGSNFTLKIRSTKLEDSAMYFCASSEARSGGGTGELFFGEGSRLTVL.

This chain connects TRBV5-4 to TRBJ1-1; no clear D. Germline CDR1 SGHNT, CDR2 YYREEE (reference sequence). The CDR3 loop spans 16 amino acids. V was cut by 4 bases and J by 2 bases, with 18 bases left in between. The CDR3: CASSRLGRVPNTEAFF. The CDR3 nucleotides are TGTGCCAGCAGCCGGCTGGGCCGAGTCCCTAACACTGAAGCTTTCTTT.

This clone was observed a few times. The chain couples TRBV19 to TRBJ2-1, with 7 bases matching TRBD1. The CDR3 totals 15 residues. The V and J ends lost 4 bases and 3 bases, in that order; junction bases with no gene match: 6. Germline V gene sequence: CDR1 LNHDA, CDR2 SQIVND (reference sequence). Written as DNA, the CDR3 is TGTGCCAGTAGTACTATCTCAGGGGGCTACAATGAGCAGTTCTTC. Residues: CASSTISGGYNEQFF.

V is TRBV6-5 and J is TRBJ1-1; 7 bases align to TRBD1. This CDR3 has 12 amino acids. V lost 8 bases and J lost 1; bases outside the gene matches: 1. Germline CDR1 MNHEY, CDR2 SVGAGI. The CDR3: CASRQGNTEAFF. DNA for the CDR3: TGTGCCAGCCGACAGGGGAACACTGAAGCTTTCTTT.

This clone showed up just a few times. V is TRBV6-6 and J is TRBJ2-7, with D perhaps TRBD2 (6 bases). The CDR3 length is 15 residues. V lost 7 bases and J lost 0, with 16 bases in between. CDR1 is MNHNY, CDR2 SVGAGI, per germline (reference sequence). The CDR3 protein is CASTGGPTPSYEQYF. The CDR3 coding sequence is TGTGCCAGCACCGGGGGTCCGACCCCCTCCTACGAGCAGTACTTC.

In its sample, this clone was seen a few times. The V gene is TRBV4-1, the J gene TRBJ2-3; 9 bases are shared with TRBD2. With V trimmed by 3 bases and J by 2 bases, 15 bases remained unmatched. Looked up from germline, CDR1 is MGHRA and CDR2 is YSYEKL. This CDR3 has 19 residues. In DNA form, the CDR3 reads TGCGCCAGCAGCCATGGAGGGGGAAAGGGACTAGCTAACACAGATACGCAGTATTTT. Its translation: CASSHGGGKGLANTDTQYF.